Detailed here is one TCR beta chain. Profiled with immunoSEQ multiplex PCR; TCRdb holds only in-frame clones, not every one. The table records roughly 50,000 clones, around three quarters of them present only once. The V segment lost 0 bases and the J segment 6 bases; nucleotides outside the gene matches: 19. Germline V lookup: CDR1 LNHNV, CDR2 YYDKDF (reference sequence). The CDR3 contains 20 residues. Brentuximab vedotin exposure varied, and every patient relapsed after autologous stem cell transplantation. The sample belongs to a study of PD-1 blockade in classical Hodgkin lymphoma. This TCR was sampled from a human donor with classical Hodgkin lymphoma. This sample comprised peripheral blood mononuclear cells (PBMCs), obtained before the second cycle of nivolumab. This chain links TRBV15 with TRBJ1-5; TRBD1 matches at 8 bases. CDR3 DNA sequence: TGTGCCACCAGCAGAGACTCCCAGATACACCTTAGACAGGGGACTCAGCCCCAGCATTTT. This encodes CATSRDSQIHLRQGTQPQHF.